Following are 28 T cell receptor beta chains from one sample sequenced in a study of shared clonotypes between healthy human individuals. Naive CD8 cells comprised CD45RO-negative, CCR7-positively selected cells, excluding terminally differentiated effector memory CD45RA+ cells. Clones were read by immunoSEQ multiplex PCR, and TCRdb kept only the in-frame ones, dropping some. Found here are approximately 600,000 clones, around 96% of them singletons; the top ten hold approximately 0.11%. The sequencing sample was made of naive CD8+ T cells sorted from blood. The receptors shown here come from a woman aged 25 to 39 in good health.

The rearrangement joins TRBV27 to TRBJ2-7; 11 bases agree with TRBD2. The CDR3 contains 15 residues. The germline V gene has CDR1 MNHEY and CDR2 SMNVEV (reference sequence). Trimming cost V 2 bases and J 4 bases; bases outside gene matches: 4. This CDR3 is CASSLTSGSLYEQYF. DNA of the CDR3: TGTGCCAGCAGTTTAACTAGCGGGAGTTTATACGAGCAGTACTTC.

As concerns this clone: Other DNA sequences in the sample encode the same CDR3. CDR3 in DNA: TGTGCCAGCAGCTCGAGCAATGAGCAGTTCTTC. This sequence encodes CASSSSNEQFF. The rearrangement joins TRBV7-6 to TRBJ2-1; no reliable D call. The germline V gene encodes CDR1 SGHVS and CDR2 FNYEAQ. The germline V and J ends were trimmed by 4 bases and 6 bases, with 4 bases remaining between them. The CDR3 consists of 11 residues.

V gene TRBV9 combines with J gene TRBJ1-2; no reliable D call. Germline-derived CDR1 and CDR2 are SGDLS and YYNGEE. The V and J ends lost 0 bases and 0 bases respectively, with 6 bases between them. CDR3 length equals 14 residues. This CDR3 reads CASSVAGANYGYTF. CDR3 coding DNA: TGTGCCAGCAGCGTAGCAGGAGCTAACTATGGCTACACCTTC.

The genes are TRBV5-1 and TRBJ2-1; D is unclear. V gave up 0 bases and J gave up 6 bases, with 7 bases separating them. The CDR3 is 13 residues long. Germline CDR1 SGHRS, CDR2 YFSETQ. CDR3: CASSLAGPNEQFF. For the CDR3, the DNA is TGCGCCAGCAGCTTGGCTGGGCCCAATGAGCAGTTCTTC.

The chain combines TRBV6-6 with TRBJ2-2; 9 nucleotides agree with TRBD1. The CDR3 loop spans 16 amino acids. V was clipped by 5 bases and J by 3 bases; unmatched bases: 7. CDR1 is MNHNY, CDR2 SVGAGI, per germline (reference sequence). DNA of the CDR3: TGTGCCAGCAGTCCCGGGACAGGGTTCGACACCGGGGAGCTGTTTTTT. Encoded protein: CASSPGTGFDTGELFF.

The V and J genes are TRBV27 and TRBJ2-3; 7 bases agree with TRBD2. Germline V gene lookup returns CDR1 MNHEY and CDR2 SMNVEV (reference sequence). This CDR3 has 17 residues. V dropped 3 bases and J dropped 2; count of bases not matched to a gene: 11. Here the CDR3 reads CASSLGGGHMPTDTQYF. DNA for the CDR3: TGTGCCAGCAGTTTGGGGGGGGGTCACATGCCCACAGATACGCAGTATTTT.

The rearrangement uses TRBV28 and TRBJ2-1; TRBD1 aligns across 7 bases. CDR3 length: 20 residues. In germline, CDR1 is MDHEN, CDR2 SYDVKM. V lost 8 bases, J lost 3 bases, and 25 bases stayed unmatched. CDR3 protein: CASYTLRGGDPSRVYNEQFF. The CDR3 DNA is TGTGCCAGCTACACCCTTCGAGGGGGCGACCCCTCCCGCGTCTACAATGAGCAGTTCTTC.

The rearrangement links TRBV6-5 to TRBJ2-5; 8 bases are shared with TRBD1. This CDR3 spans 15 amino acids. J gave up 5 bases and V 0 bases, and 5 bases lay outside the gene matches. Germline V CDR1 and CDR2: MNHEY, SVGAGI. The CDR3 DNA reads as TGTGCCAGCAGTTACTCGGCAGGGGGCGCGGAGACCCAGTACTTC. Translating gives CASSYSAGGAETQYF.

The rearrangement uses TRBV19 and TRBJ2-1; 7 positions agree with TRBD1. The germline V gene has CDR1 LNHDA and CDR2 SQIVND (reference sequence). After removal of 6 bases from V and 2 bases from J, the junction contained 10 bases not matched to a gene. This CDR3 comprises 16 residues. CDR3 DNA sequence: TGTGCCAGTAGCCAGGACAGGCTTTTCCCCTACAATGAGCAGTTCTTC. Translation: CASSQDRLFPYNEQFF.

A remark on this clone: Within the sample, other DNA sequences also encode this same CDR3. V and J are TRBV27 and TRBJ2-3; no clear D. Trimming shortened V by 3 bases and J by 5 bases, and 3 bases separated the two germline ends. Germline V gene lookup returns CDR1 MNHEY and CDR2 SMNVEV (reference sequence). CDR3 length: 11 amino acids. The CDR3 DNA reads as TGTGCCAGCAGTTTCCGAGATACGCAGTATTTT. Translation gives CASSFRDTQYF.

The V call is TRBV9, the J call TRBJ2-1; 9 bases align to TRBD1. Germline-derived CDR1 and CDR2 are SGDLS and YYNGEE. V lost 1 base to trimming and J lost 14 bases; unmatched junction nucleotides: 19. The CDR3 is 17 residues long. DNA for the CDR3: TGTGCCAGCAGCGTATGGAAACAGGGGGCGCTTAGGGGCCATAAGTTCTTC. Protein sequence: CASSVWKQGALRGHKFF.

The chain recombines TRBV27 with TRBJ1-4, with D hard to call. V gave up 3 bases and J gave up 8 bases, with 16 bases separating them. Germline V gene sequence: CDR1 MNHEY, CDR2 SMNVEV (reference sequence). The CDR3 is 15 amino acids. CDR3 sequence reads: CASSFSALGREKLFF. CDR3 DNA: TGTGCCAGCAGTTTCTCGGCGCTTGGGAGAGAAAAACTGTTTTTT.

The chain is built from TRBV29-1 and TRBJ2-7, with 9 bases identical to TRBD2. This CDR3 comprises 18 residues. The ends lost 2 bases at V and 0 bases at J; junction bases unmatched: 14. Germline CDR1 is SQVTM and CDR2 is ANQGSEA. This chain's CDR3 is CSVEMGNSAGGTSYEQYF. As DNA, the CDR3 is TGCAGCGTTGAAATGGGCAATTCGGCGGGAGGGACCTCCTACGAGCAGTACTTC.

The chain joins TRBV15 to TRBJ2-2, with TRBD1 as a possible D gene (6 bases). The CDR3 runs to 17 residues. Per the germline V gene, CDR1 is LNHNV and CDR2 is YYDKDF (reference sequence). V was pared by 1 base and J by 1 base, with 13 bases between. CDR3: CATSRAGQPLNTGELFF. The CDR3 coding sequence is TGTGCCACCAGCAGAGCCGGACAGCCACTGAACACCGGGGAGCTGTTTTTT.

The rearrangement links TRBV5-1 to TRBJ2-7; 9 bases match TRBD1. V lost 5 bases, J lost 3 bases, and 3 bases stayed unmatched. Germline assignment: CDR1 SGHRS and CDR2 YFSETQ. The CDR3 spans 13 residues. Here the CDR3 DNA reads TGCGCCAGCAGTTCGGGACAGGGCTACGAGCAGTACTTC. Its protein product is CASSSGQGYEQYF.

This rearrangement joins TRBV19 to TRBJ1-1; TRBD1 agrees at 8 bases. Germline CDR1 is LNHDA and CDR2 is SQIVND (reference sequence). The junction had 11 bases not matched to a gene; V was cut back by 3 bases and J by 5 bases. This CDR3 has 16 residues. In DNA form, the CDR3 reads TGTGCCAGTAGTATCAGGGCAGGGGGCGCATGGACTGAAGCTTTCTTT. Amino acids: CASSIRAGGAWTEAFF.

Details on this clone: The germline gene is not matched at one end of the junction; a read error may be the cause. The chain links TRBV5-4 to TRBJ2-1, with TRBD2 matching 11 bases. This CDR3 has 20 amino acids. Germline V CDR1 and CDR2: SGHNT, YYREEE (reference sequence). The DNA of the CDR3 is TGTGCCAGCAGATTGGGTTCCGGGACTAGCGGACAGAGCTCCTACAATGAGCAGTTCTTC. Its translation: CASRLGSGTSGQSSYNEQFF.

CDR3 sequence: CASRLGLPRSEQFF. CDR3 nucleotide sequence: TGCGCCAGCAGACTGGGACTTCCCCGTAGCGAGCAGTTCTTC. This chain joins TRBV5-1 and TRBJ2-1, with D maybe TRBD2 (6 bases). The germline V and J ends were trimmed by 5 bases and 10 bases, with 19 bases remaining between them. Germline loops: CDR1 SGHRS, CDR2 YFSETQ. This CDR3 contains 14 residues.

V usage is TRBV14 and J usage is TRBJ2-1; TRBD2 aligns across 7 bases. The CDR3 extends over 15 amino acids. Per germline, CDR1 SGHDN and CDR2 FVKESK. The ends lost 4 bases at V and 0 bases at J; junction bases unmatched: 3. The CDR3 region is CASSPPGGSYNEQFF. The CDR3, as DNA: TGTGCCAGCAGCCCCCCGGGGGGCTCCTACAATGAGCAGTTCTTC.

The V and J genes are TRBV28 and TRBJ2-7, with a tentative D call TRBD1 (5 bases). Germline CDR1 reads MDHEN; CDR2 reads SYDVKM. V dropped 6 bases and J dropped 4 bases, with 7 bases sitting between them. The CDR3 contains 11 residues. CDR3 bases: TGTGCCAGCAGAGGGGATTACGAGCAGTACTTC. Translating gives CASRGDYEQYF. Full variable domain (outside the CDR3, taken from reference TRBV28 and TRBJ2-7): DVKVTQSSRYLVKRTGEKVFLECVQDMDHENMFWYRQDPGLGLRLIYFSYDVKMKEKGDIPEGYSVSREKKERFSLILESASTNQTSMYLCASRGDYEQYFGPGTRLTVT.

This clone has a single count. The chain is built from TRBV2 and TRBJ2-7; D not certain. The CDR3 extends over 14 amino acids. The ends were cut back, 4 bases at V and 2 bases at J, with 12 bases in the middle. Germline CDR1 is SNHLY and CDR2 is FYNNEI. The CDR3 bases are TGTGCCAGCAGTGCAGTAGAATCCACCTACGAGCAGTACTTC. Its protein is CASSAVESTYEQYF.

The chain has TRBV13 and TRBJ1-3; tentatively, D is TRBD1 (6 bases). This CDR3 region has 17 residues. CDR1 and CDR2 from the germline V gene are PRHDT and FYEKMQ (reference sequence). V was clipped by 0 bases and J by 0 bases, with 12 bases between them. The CDR3 coding sequence is TGTGCCAGCAGCTTAGGAGGGGGAACCCACTCTGGAAACACCATATATTTT. Its protein is CASSLGGGTHSGNTIYF.

The rearrangement uses TRBV27 and TRBJ2-1, with 8 bases that match TRBD2. V was pared by 0 bases and J by 9 bases, with 7 bases of the junction left unmatched. The CDR3 totals 15 residues. Germline loops: CDR1 MNHEY, CDR2 SMNVEV (reference sequence). The CDR3 sequence: CASSLSAAGAFEQFF. CDR3 nucleotides: TGTGCCAGCAGTTTATCGGCAGCGGGAGCGTTTGAGCAGTTCTTC.

The chain links TRBV9 to TRBJ2-1, with 10 bases lining up with TRBD2. This CDR3 comprises 15 residues. The germline CDR1 and CDR2 sequences are SGDLS and YYNGEE. V lost 3 bases, J lost 4 bases, and 4 bases stayed unmatched. CDR3 sequence (DNA): TGTGCCAGCAGCGGAGCGGGAGGGCCTTACAATGAGCAGTTCTTC. The encoded protein is CASSGAGGPYNEQFF.

The chain is built from TRBV19 and TRBJ2-7; perhaps D is TRBD1 or TRBD2 (5 bases each). The CDR3 runs to 15 residues. Germline V gene data show CDR1 as LNHDA and CDR2 as SQIVND (reference sequence). V lost 1 base and J 2 bases, leaving 12 bases between the germline ends. CDR3 region: CASSIVGTETYEQYF. CDR3 DNA: TGTGCCAGTAGTATAGTGGGGACGGAAACCTACGAGCAGTACTTC.

The chain is built from TRBV19 and TRBJ2-7; D unresolved. Trimming took 4 bases from V and 3 from J, leaving 10 bases between them. The CDR3 runs to 13 residues. Germline lookup yields CDR1 LNHDA and CDR2 SQIVND (reference sequence). The CDR3 nucleotides are TGTGCCAGTAGTAAAGACGAGAACTACGAGCAGTACTTC. Amino acid sequence: CASSKDENYEQYF.

This clone was seen a single time. The CDR3 DNA is TGTGCCAGCAGCCAGGTCTCACCTACTAGCGGCTACACCTACGAGCAGTACTTC. Translating gives CASSQVSPTSGYTYEQYF. The chain is built from TRBV4-2 and TRBJ2-7; 8 bases align to TRBD2. V lost 3 bases to trimming and J lost 2 bases; unmatched junction nucleotides: 15. Germline-derived CDR1 and CDR2 are LGHNA and YNFKEQ. The CDR3 loop spans 18 amino acids.

The CDR3 DNA sequence: TGTGCCAGCAGCGGGAGCCCCCATATGTTTGGCTACACCTTC. It yields the protein CASSGSPHMFGYTF. The chain recombines TRBV27 with TRBJ1-2; D call uncertain. The V gene's germline CDR1 is MNHEY and CDR2 SMNVEV (reference sequence). CDR3 size: 14 residues. Deletions cut 6 bases from V and 7 bases from J, with 18 bases between.